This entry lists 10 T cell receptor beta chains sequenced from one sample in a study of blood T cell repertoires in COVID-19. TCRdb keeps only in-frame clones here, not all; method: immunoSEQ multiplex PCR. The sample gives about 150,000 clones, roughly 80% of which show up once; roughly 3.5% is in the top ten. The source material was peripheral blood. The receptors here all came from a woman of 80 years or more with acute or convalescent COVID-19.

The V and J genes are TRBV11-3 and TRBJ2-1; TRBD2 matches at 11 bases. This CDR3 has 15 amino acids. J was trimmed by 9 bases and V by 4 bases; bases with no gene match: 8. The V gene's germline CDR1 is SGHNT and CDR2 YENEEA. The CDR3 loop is CASSSLAGGPGEQFF. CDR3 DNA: TGTGCCAGCAGCTCTTTAGCGGGAGGGCCGGGTGAGCAGTTCTTC.

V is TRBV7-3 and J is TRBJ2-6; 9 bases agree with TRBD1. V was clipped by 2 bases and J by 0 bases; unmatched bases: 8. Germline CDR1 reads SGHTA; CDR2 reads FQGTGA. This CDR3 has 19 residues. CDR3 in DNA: TGTGCCAGCAGCTTAGTACTTGGACAGGGGCCCTCTGGGGCCAACGTCCTGACTTTC. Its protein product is CASSLVLGQGPSGANVLTF.

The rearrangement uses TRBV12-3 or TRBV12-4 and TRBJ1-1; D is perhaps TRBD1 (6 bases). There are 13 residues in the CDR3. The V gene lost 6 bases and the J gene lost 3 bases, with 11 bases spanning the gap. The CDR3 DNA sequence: TGTGCCAGCAGCACGAACAGGGACACTGAAGCTTTCTTT. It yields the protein CASSTNRDTEAFF.

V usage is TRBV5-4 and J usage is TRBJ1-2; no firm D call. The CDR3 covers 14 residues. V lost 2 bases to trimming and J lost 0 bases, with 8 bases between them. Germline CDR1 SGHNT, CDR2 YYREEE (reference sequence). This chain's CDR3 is CASSFELANYGYTF. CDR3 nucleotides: TGTGCCAGCAGCTTTGAGCTGGCTAACTATGGCTACACCTTC. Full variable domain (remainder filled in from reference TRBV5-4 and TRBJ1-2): ETGVTQSPTHLIKTRGQQVTLRCSSQSGHNTVSWYQQALGQGPQFIFQYYREEENGRGNFPPRFSGLQFPNYSSELNVNALELDDSALYLCASSFELANYGYTFGSGTRLTVV.

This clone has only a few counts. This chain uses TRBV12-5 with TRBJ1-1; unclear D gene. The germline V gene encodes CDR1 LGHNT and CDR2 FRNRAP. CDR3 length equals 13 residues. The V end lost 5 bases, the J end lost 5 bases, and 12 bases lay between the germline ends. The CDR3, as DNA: TGTGCTAGTGGTCCCCATGTTTCAACTGAAGCTTTCTTT. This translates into CASGPHVSTEAFF.

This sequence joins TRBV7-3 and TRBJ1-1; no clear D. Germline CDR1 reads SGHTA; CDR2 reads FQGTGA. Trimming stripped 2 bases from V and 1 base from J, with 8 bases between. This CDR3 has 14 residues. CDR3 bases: TGTGCCAGCAGCTTATTGCCAGAGAACACTGAAGCTTTCTTT. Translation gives CASSLLPENTEAFF.

The CDR3 protein is CASSTGDTGELFF. The CDR3 DNA reads TGCGCCAGCAGTACCGGGGACACCGGGGAGCTGTTTTTT. This chain links TRBV10-1 with TRBJ2-2; D is possibly TRBD2 (5 bases). The CDR3 loop spans 13 amino acids. CDR1 is WNHNN and CDR2 is SYGVQD in the germline V gene (reference sequence). Trimming removed 5 bases at V and 3 bases at J, with 7 bases between.

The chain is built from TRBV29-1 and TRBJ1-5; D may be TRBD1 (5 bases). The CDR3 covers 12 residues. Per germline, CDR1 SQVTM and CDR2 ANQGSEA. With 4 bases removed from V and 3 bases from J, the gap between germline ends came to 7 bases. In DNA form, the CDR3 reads TGCAGCGTTGTACAGGACAATCAGCCCCAGCATTTT. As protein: CSVVQDNQPQHF.

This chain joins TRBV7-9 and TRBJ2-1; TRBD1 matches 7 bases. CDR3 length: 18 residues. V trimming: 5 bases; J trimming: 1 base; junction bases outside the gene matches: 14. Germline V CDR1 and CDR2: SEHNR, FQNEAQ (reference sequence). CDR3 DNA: TGTGCCAGCAGCGATAACTTCGGACAGGCGAGGTCCTACAATGAGCAGTTCTTC. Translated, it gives CASSDNFGQARSYNEQFF.

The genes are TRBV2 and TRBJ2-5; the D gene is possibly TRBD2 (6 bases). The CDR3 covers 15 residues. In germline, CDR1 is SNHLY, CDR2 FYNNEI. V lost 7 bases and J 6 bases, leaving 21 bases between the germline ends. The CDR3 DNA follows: TGTGCCAGCACCTCGGGGTGGGAGGCACGAAAGACCCAGTACTTC. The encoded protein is CASTSGWEARKTQYF.